The 3 T cell receptor beta chains below come from one sample, sequenced in a study of blood T cell repertoires in COVID-19. Repertoires were generated with immunoSEQ multiplex PCR, while TCRdb's copy carries only in-frame clones and drops some. This table has around 100,000 clones, over 75% appearing once. Sequences were obtained from peripheral blood. All receptors derive from a woman aged 80 or older with acute or convalescent COVID-19.

V and J are TRBV7-8 and TRBJ2-5; the D gene is possibly TRBD2 (6 bases). Trimming left V 1 base short and J 2 bases short, with 11 bases between. Germline CDR1 and CDR2: SGHVS and FQNEAQ. The CDR3 consists of 15 residues. The DNA for the CDR3 is TGTGCCAGCAGCTTAGTACTCGGGGGACAAGAGACCCAGTACTTC. This sequence encodes CASSLVLGGQETQYF.

The chain links TRBV12-3 or TRBV12-4 to TRBJ2-7, with D possibly being TRBD1 (6 bases). The CDR3 is made up of 13 amino acids. Trimming removed 6 bases at V and 3 bases at J, with 12 bases between. CDR3 amino acids: CASRQGNYYEQYF. CDR3 DNA: TGTGCCAGCAGGCAGGGGAACTACTACGAGCAGTACTTC.

The DNA for the CDR3 is TGTGCCAGCAGCTTAGGCGCCTCCACAGATACGCAGTATTTT. Protein sequence: CASSLGASTDTQYF. V and J are TRBV11-2 and TRBJ2-3; no clear D gene. Trimming pared 1 base from V and 2 bases from J, leaving 7 bases between. The CDR3 contains 14 residues. From germline, CDR1 is SGHAT and CDR2 FQNNGV.